This T cell receptor (beta chain) came from a study of CD8 T cells in ankylosing spondylitis. Study-wide points: What seemed typical of ankylosing spondylitis blood was a TCR beta motif built from several highly homologous variants. CD8+ disease-linked clones were present at relatively low frequencies in blood.

With molecular barcodes, quantitative 5'-RACE was used to make the TCR beta libraries. Each CDR3 protein is one row after TCRdb ran MiXCR on the 5' RACE reads. The table shows 450,000 or so distinct CDR3 sequences, with 25% to 30% occurring only once. Turning to this clonotype: Its antigen is not known.

The V end was cut by 0 bases, the J end by 5 bases, with 14 bases between. This CDR3 has 15 amino acids. Germline lookup yields CDR1 SGHRS and CDR2 YFSETQ. The sequencing sample was made of blood, either unsorted or a sorted T cell fraction (not recorded which). The chain has TRBV5-1 and TRBJ2-5; D might be TRBD1 (6 bases). The clonotype originates from a male donor with ankylosing spondylitis. The CDR3 loop is CASSLAQGWLETQYF. DNA of the CDR3: TGCGCCAGCAGCTTGGCGCAGGGGTGGTTGGAGACCCAGTACTTC. The full variable domain, its missing parts supplied by reference TRBV5-1 and TRBJ2-5, is KAGVTQTPRYLIKTRGQQVTLSCSPISGHRSVSWYQQTPGQGLQFLFEYFSETQRNKGNFPGRFSGRQFSNSRSEMNVSTLELGDSALYLCASSLAQGWLETQYFGPGTRLLVL.